The T cell receptor beta chain described here comes from a study of OX40 agonist ivuxolimab in advanced cancers. Study details: Past anti-PD-1, anti-PD-L1 or anti-CTLA-4 therapy was accepted, and approximately 37% had received some.

Germline lookup yields CDR1 SGHVS and CDR2 FQNEAQ. Deletions cut 0 bases from V and 10 bases from J, with 16 bases between. The CDR3 consists of 16 residues. Samples were taken at baseline and on day 1 of cycles 4 and 7. The table came from immunoSEQ multiplex PCR; TCRdb's copy has only in-frame clones and leaves some out. Among 13,000 to 15,000 clones listed, around 87% were seen once. Whole-study findings and limits: The investigators did not determine what antigen specificity the expanded peripheral T cells had.

About this clone: Its antigen is unknown.

The chain links TRBV7-8 to TRBJ1-6; D possibly corresponds to TRBD1 (6 bases). The material was CD4+ or CD8+ T cells sorted from blood, obtained in a trial of the OX40 agonist ivuxolimab. This TCR came from an adult with an advanced solid tumor such as melanoma, head and neck, liver or kidney cancer. The CDR3 spells CASSLALIGGGSPLHF. CDR3 sequence (DNA): TGTGCCAGCAGCTTAGCGCTAATTGGGGGCGGATCACCCCTCCACTTT.